A selection of T cell receptor beta chains follows, all from one sample in a study of monozygotic twins with inflammatory bowel disease. One entry per CDR3 protein, without DNA, is what TCRdb gives after re-calling the 5' RACE reads. The data show over 350,000 distinct CDR3 sequences, and the top ten clones hold 2.6%. The sample consisted of blood. These receptor sequences come from a human donor with ulcerative colitis or Crohn's disease, or a healthy co-twin of an affected twin (not recorded which). CDR3s include the opening cysteine and the closing phenylalanine or tryptophan.

>TRBV9|TRBJ1-3
CASSELPGNTIYF
>TRBV7-2|TRBJ2-3
CASSLGAGGGSDTQYF
>TRBV5-1|TRBJ2-2
CASSLAGGRYGELFF
>TRBV20-1|TRBJ1-6
CSARVLRDRAREGSPLHF
>TRBV7-2|TRBJ2-7
CASSLLGTGTDEQYF
>TRBV4-3|TRBJ2-1
CASSQDRTGYNEQFF
>TRBV18|TRBJ1-2
CASSAPGQNYGYTF
>TRBV7-2|TRBJ2-3
CASSSGPRADTQYF
>TRBV20-1|TRBJ2-3
CSARDRPGGAGLTDTQYF
>TRBV15|TRBJ2-7
CATSRAAGSTGYEQYF